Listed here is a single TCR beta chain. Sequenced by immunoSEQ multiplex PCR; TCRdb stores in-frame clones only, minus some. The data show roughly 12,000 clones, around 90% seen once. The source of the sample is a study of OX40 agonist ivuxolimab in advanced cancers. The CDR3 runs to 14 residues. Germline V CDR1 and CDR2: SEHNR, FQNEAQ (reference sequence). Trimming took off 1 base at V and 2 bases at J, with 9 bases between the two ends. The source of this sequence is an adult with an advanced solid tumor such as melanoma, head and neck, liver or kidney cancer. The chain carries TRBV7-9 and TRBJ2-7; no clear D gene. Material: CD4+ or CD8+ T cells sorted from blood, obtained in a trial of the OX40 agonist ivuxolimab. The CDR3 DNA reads TGTGCCAGCAGCTTAGTGGTGAGCCCCTACGAGCAGTACTTC. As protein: CASSLVVSPYEQYF.